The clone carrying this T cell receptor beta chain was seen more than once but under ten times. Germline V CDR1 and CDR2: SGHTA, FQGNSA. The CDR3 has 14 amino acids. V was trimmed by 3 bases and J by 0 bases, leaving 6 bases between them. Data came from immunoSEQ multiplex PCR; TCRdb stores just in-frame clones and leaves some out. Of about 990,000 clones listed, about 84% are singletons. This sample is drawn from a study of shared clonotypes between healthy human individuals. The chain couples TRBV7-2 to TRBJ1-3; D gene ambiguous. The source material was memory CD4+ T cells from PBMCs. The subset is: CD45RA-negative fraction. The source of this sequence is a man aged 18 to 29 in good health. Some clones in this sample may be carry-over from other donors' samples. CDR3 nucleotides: TGTGCCAGCAGCTTGAGTTACTCTGGAAACACCATATATTTT. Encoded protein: CASSLSYSGNTIYF.